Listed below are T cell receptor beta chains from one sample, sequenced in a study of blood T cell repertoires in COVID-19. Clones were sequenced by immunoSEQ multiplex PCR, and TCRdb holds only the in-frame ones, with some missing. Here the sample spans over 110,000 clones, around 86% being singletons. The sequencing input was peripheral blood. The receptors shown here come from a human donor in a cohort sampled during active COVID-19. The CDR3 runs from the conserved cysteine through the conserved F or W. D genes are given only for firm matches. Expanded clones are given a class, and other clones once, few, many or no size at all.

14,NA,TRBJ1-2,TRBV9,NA,TGTGCCAGCAGCGTAGGAAACAGCGACTATGACTACACCTTC,CASSVGNSDYDYTF
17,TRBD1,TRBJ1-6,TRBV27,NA,TGTGCCAGCAGTTCGGGACAGCTTAGCTCCTATAATTCACCCCTCCACTTT,CASSSGQLSSYNSPLHF
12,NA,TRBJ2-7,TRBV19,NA,TGTGCCAGTAGTATAGATCTCGGCGAGCAGTACTTC,CASSIDLGEQYF
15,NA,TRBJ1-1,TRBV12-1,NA,TGTGCCAGCAGCTGGTGGGCGGGGAAGAACACTGAAGCTTTCTTT,CASSWWAGKNTEAFF
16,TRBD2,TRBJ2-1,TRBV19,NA,TGTGCCAGTAGTATCGGGGGGGTCGGCGGGAGGTCCAAGGGATTCTTC,CASSIGGVGGRSKGFF
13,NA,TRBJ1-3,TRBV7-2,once,TGTGCCAGCAGCCCACTCCTAGGAAACACCATATATTTT,CASSPLLGNTIYF
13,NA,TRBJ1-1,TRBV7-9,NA,TGTGCCAGCAGTTCCGGCGGGAACACTGAAGCTTTCTTT,CASSSGGNTEAFF
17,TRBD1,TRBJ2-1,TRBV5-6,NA,TGTGCCAGCAGCCTCCCCCCACAGGGGGCGCGGGATCATGAGCAGTTCTTC,CASSLPPQGARDHEQFF
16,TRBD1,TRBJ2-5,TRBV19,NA,TGTGCCAGTAGTCCAAGCCGACAGGGGCCTGGGGGGACCCAGTACTTC,CASSPSRQGPGGTQYF
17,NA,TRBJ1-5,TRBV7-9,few,TGTGCCAGCAGCTTAGCACGGGACTCTTATAGCAATCAGCCCCAGCATTTT,CASSLARDSYSNQPQHF
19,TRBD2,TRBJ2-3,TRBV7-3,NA,TGTGCCAGCAGCTTACAACCCGGCGGGAGGGCCATGAGCACAGATACGCAGTATTTT,CASSLQPGGRAMSTDTQYF
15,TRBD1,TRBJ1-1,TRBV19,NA,TGTGCCAGTAGTCCCCGGGACAGGGGTAGTACTGAAGCTTTCTTT,CASSPRDRGSTEAFF
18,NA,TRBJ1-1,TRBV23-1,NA,TGCGCCAGCAGTCAGGCTCGGGGCCGTCAGGGGATGAACACTGAAGCTTTCTTT,CASSQARGRQGMNTEAFF
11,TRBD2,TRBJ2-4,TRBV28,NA,TGTGCCAGCACAGACGGGAGGGAACAGTACTTC,CASTDGREQYF
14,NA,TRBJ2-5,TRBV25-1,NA,TGTGCCAGCAGTGATCAGCCAGGAAAAGAGACCCAGTACTTC,CASSDQPGKETQYF
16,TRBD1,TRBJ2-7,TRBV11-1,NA,TGTGCCAGCAGCTCGCCTCAGACAGGGCGCAGGGACGAGCAGTACTTC,CASSSPQTGRRDEQYF
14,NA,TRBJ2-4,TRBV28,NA,TGTGCCAGCAATCGAGCGGCGGGCAAAAACATTCAGTACTTC,CASNRAAGKNIQYF
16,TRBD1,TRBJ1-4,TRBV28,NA,TGTGCCAGCAGATCTTGGACAGGGGCTACTAATGAAAAACTGTTTTTT,CASRSWTGATNEKLFF
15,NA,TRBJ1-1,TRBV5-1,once,TGCGCCAGCAGCTTGGGGGACCTGGAGGGGACTGAAGCTTTCTTT,CASSLGDLEGTEAFF
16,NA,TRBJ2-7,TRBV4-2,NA,TGTGCCAGCAGCCAGGGGGGGGACAAACCATCCTACGAGCAGTACTTC,CASSQGGDKPSYEQYF
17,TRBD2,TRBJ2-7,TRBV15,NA,TGTGCCACCAGCGCACTAGGAGGGACTAGCGGTTTTTACGAGCAGTACTTC,CATSALGGTSGFYEQYF
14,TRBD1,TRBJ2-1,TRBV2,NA,TGTGCCAACTCTGGACAGGGGCCCTACAATGAGCAGTTCTTC,CANSGQGPYNEQFF
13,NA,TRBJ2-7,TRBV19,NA,TGTGCCAGTAGTATCGGTAGCGCGTACGAGCAGTACTTC,CASSIGSAYEQYF
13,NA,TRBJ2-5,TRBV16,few,TGTGCCAGCAGCGGACAGCACCAAGAGACCCAGTACTTC,CASSGQHQETQYF
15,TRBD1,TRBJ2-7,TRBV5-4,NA,TGTGCCAGCAGCACAGAATGGGACAGGGGAGGCGAGCAGTACTTC,CASSTEWDRGGEQYF
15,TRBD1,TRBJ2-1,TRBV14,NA,TGTGCCAGCAGCGCCGGGACAGGGGCCTACAATGAGCAGTTCTTC,CASSAGTGAYNEQFF
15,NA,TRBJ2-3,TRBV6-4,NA,TGTGCCAGCAGTGACCTGGGGGGTAGCACAGATACGCAGTATTTT,CASSDLGGSTDTQYF
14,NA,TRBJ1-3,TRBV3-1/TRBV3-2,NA,TGTGCCAGCAGCCCTAGGGGAGGGGGAAACACCATATATTTT,CASSPRGGGNTIYF
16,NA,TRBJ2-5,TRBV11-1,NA,TGTGCCAGCAGCTCGGACAACAACTTAAATCAAGAGACCCAGTACTTC,CASSSDNNLNQETQYF
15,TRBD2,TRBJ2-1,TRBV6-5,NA,TGTGCCAGCAGGGTTGCGGGAGGGGCCCACAATGAGCAGTTCTTC,CASRVAGGAHNEQFF
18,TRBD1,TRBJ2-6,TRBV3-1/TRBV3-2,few,TGTGCCAGCAGCCTTGGGACAGGGAATTGCTCTGGGGCCAACGTCCTGACTTTC,CASSLGTGNCSGANVLTF
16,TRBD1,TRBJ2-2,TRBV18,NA,TGTGCCAGCTCACCAACCGGGACAGGGGTATCCGGGGAGCTGTTTTTT,CASSPTGTGVSGELFF
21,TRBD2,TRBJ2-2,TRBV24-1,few,TGTGCCACCAGTGCCGGGACTAGCGGGACGGCCCGTATAGCGAACACCGGGGAGCTGTTTTTT,CATSAGTSGTARIANTGELFF
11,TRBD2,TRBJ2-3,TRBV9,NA,TGTGCCAGCGGAGATAGCGGGAGGCAGTATTTT,CASGDSGRQYF
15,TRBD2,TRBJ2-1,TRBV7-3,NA,TGTGCCAGCAGCTTAAGTTCGGGAGGGTACCATGAGCAGTTCTTC,CASSLSSGGYHEQFF
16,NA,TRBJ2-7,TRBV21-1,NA,TGTGCCAGCAGCAACGGTGGTGGACTCCGGTCCTACGAGCAGTACTTC,CASSNGGGLRSYEQYF
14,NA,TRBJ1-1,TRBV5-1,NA,TGCGCCAGCAGCTTGTACACAGGTGAGACTGAAGCTTTCTTT,CASSLYTGETEAFF
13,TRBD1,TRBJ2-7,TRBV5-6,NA,TGTGCCAGCAGCTTAGTCACAGGGGGCGAGCAGTACTTC,CASSLVTGGEQYF
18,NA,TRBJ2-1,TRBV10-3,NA,TGTGCCATCAGTGAAACCGATGCCCGGCCTAGCGCCTACAATGAGCAGTTCTTC,CAISETDARPSAYNEQFF
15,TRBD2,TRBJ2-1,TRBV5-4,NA,TGTGCCAGCAGCTCGTATAGCGGGAGCGGGTCTGAGCAGTTCTTC,CASSSYSGSGSEQFF
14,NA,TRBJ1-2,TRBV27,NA,TGTGCCAGCAGTTTCAGGAGGGCTAACTATGGCTACACCTTC,CASSFRRANYGYTF